This T cell receptor beta chain was identified during a study of human T cells and chemical hapten exposure. Notes on the study in general: Significantly more large CDR3 similarity clusters arose among expanded TCRs than among controls.

The CDR3 sequence is 16 residues long. V was clipped by 3 bases and J by 1 base, with 16 bases between them. Germline CDR1 DFQATT, CDR2 SNEGSKA (reference sequence). This clonotype came up many times. What it binds is not known. From the RACE reads, TCRdb called clonotypes with MiXCR, one entry per CDR3 protein. The sample carries some 41,000 distinct CDR3 sequences, over 3.5% recorded once. Time point: patch test 1, 2 weeks after DPC sensitization. Treatment reported: therapeutic diphenylcyclopropenone sensitization with weekly scalp DPC. RNA extraction used unfractionated whole blood as the source of total RNA. At every patch-test visit, blood was drawn before the patch test was applied.

This clonotype was obtained from a man over 45 with alopecia areata. Some clones in this sample may be carry-over from other donors' samples. The source was whole blood, collected in connection with sensitization to the hapten diphenylcyclopropenone (DPC). The chain couples TRBV20-1 to TRBJ1-5; weak D call: TRBD1 (6 bases). CDR3 loop: CSARIQGARSNQPQHF. The CDR3 DNA reads TGCAGTGCTAGGATACAGGGCGCTCGAAGCAATCAGCCCCAGCATTTT.